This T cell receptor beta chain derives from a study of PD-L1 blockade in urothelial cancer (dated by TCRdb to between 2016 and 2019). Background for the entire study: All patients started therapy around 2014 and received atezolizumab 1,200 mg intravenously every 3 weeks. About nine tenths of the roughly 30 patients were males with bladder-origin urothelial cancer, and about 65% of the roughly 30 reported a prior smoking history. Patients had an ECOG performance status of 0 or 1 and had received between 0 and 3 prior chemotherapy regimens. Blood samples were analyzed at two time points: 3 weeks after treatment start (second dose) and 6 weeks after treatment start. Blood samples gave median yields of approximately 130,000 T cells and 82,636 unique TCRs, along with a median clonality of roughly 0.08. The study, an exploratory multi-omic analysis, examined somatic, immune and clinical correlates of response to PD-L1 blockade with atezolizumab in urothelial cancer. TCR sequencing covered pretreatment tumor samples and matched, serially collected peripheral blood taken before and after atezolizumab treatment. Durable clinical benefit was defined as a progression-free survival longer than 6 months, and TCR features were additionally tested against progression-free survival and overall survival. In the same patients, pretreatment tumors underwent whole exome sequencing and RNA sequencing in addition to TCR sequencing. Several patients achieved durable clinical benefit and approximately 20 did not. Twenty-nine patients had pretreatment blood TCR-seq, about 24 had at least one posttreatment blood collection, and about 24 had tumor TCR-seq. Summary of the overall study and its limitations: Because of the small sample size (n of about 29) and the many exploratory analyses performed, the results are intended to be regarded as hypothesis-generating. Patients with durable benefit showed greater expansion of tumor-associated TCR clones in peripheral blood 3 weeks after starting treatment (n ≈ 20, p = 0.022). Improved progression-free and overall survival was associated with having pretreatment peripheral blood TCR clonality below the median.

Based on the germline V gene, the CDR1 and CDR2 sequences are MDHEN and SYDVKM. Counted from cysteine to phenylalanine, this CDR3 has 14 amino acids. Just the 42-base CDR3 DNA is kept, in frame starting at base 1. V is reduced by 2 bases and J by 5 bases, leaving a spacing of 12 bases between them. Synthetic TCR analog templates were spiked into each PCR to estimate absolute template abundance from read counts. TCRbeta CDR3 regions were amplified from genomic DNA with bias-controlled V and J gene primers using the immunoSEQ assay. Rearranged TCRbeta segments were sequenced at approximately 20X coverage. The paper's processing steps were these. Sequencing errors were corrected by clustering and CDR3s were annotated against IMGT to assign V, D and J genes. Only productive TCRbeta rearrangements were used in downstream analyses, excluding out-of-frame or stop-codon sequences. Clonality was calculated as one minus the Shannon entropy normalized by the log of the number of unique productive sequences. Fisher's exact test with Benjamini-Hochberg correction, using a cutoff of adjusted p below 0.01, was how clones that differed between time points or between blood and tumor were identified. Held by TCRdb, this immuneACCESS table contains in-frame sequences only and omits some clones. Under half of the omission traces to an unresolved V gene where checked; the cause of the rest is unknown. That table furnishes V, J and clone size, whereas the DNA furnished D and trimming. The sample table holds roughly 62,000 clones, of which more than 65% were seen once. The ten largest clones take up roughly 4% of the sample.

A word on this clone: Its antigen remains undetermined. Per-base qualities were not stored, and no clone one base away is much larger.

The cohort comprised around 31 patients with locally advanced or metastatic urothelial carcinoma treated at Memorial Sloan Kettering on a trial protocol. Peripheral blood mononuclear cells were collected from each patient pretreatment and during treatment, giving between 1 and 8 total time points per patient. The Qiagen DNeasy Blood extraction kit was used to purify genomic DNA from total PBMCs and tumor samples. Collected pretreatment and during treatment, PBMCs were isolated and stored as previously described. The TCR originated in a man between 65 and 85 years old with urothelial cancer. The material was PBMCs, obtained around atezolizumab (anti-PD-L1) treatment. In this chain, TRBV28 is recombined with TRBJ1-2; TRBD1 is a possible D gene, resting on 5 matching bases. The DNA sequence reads TGTGCCAGCAGTTTAAGGGCAGGGCGGTATGGCTACACCTTC. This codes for CASSLRAGRYGYTF.